This T cell receptor (beta chain) was retrieved from a study of shared clonotypes between healthy human individuals. Whole-study results and caveats: Sequencing depth was predicted to influence how clonotypes are shared among donors.

The donors were adults (healthy and HIV-negative) with no recent acute infections or vaccinations. The unsorted PBMC replicate PCRs were performed with roughly 300 ng DNA, roughly 30,000 T cell genomes. TCRdb keeps only in-frame clones here, not all; method: immunoSEQ multiplex PCR. The profile shows hundreds of thousands of clones, roughly 79% of them singletons. Regarding this clone: No antigen is known for it.

The CDR3 has 15 residues. Germline loops: CDR1 MDHEN, CDR2 SYDVKM. V lost 2 bases, J lost 13 bases, and 21 bases lay in between. Specimen: PBMCs. This receptor was obtained from a woman aged 40 to 55 in good health. Some clones in this sample may be carry-over from other donors' samples. J is TRBJ1-5 and V is TRBV28; D is perhaps TRBD1 (5 bases). The CDR3 bases are TGTGCCAGCAGTTTAGGCGGCGTGGGGGATCGGCCACAGCATTTT. This encodes CASSLGGVGDRPQHF.